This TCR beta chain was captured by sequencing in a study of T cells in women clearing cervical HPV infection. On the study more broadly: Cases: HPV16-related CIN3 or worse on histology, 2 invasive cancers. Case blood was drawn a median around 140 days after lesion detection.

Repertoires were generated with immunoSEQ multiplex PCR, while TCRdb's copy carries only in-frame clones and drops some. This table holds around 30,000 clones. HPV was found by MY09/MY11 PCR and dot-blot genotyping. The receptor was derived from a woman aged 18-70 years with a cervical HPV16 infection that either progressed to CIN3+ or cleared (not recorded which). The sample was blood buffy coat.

The part of the CDR3 DNA that was read is TGCGCCAGCAGCGTGGGACAGTCTAATTCACCC. Protein sequence: CASSVGQSNSP. The full CDR3 is CASSVGQSNSPLHF. The chain combines TRBV5-1 with TRBJ1-6; 7 nucleotides line up with TRBD1. The CDR3 goes on 3 residues after the read ends, and that part is filled in from the germline J gene. Unmatched junction bases numbered 4, after V lost 4 bases and J lost 6 bases. Per germline, CDR1 SGHRS and CDR2 YFSETQ. The CDR3 has 14 amino acids.